The 20 T cell receptor beta chains reported below all come from one sample, sequenced in a study of shared clonotypes between healthy human individuals. Clones were read by immunoSEQ multiplex PCR, and TCRdb kept only the in-frame ones, dropping some. The sample contains about 2 million clones, approximately 95% of which appear only once. The sequenced sample consisted of naive CD4+ T cells sorted from blood. Subset here: CD45RA+ positively selected. The receptors here all came from a young man in good health.

This clone was seen once. V is TRBV6-1 and J is TRBJ1-6, with 8 bases matching TRBD1. Looked up from germline, CDR1 is MNHNS and CDR2 is SASEGT. V dropped 5 bases and J dropped 7; count of bases not matched to a gene: 4. The CDR3 spans 14 residues. In nucleotides, the CDR3 is TGTGCCAGCAGTACAGGGGGGCGAAATTCACCCCTCCACTTT. Translation: CASSTGGRNSPLHF.

V usage is TRBV7-5 and J usage is TRBJ2-7; the table's D call, TRBD2, has no DNA check behind it. TRBV7-5 is marked as a pseudogene. The CDR3 consists of 17 residues. As DNA, the CDR3 is TGTGCCAGAAGCTTAGTCCGGGTGACTAGATTTCCCTACGAGCAGTACTTC. It translates to CARSLVRVTRFPYEQYF.

Only one count was recorded for this clone. The DNA of the CDR3 is TGTGCCAGCAGTGAAGCGGAATGGACAGGGGCAACCTACGAGCAGTACTTC. Translation: CASSEAEWTGATYEQYF. The chain couples TRBV6-1 to TRBJ2-7, with 9 bases that match TRBD1. The CDR3 length is 17 residues. V gave up 0 bases and J gave up 2 bases; unmatched junction bases: 8. Per the germline V gene, CDR1 is MNHNS and CDR2 is SASEGT.

The chain carries TRBV28 and TRBJ1-1; D call uncertain. The CDR3 contains 13 residues. Trimming pared 5 bases from V and 7 bases from J, leaving 14 bases between. Germline CDR1 and CDR2: MDHEN and SYDVKM. The CDR3 spells CASSGTYVGEAFF. As DNA, the CDR3 is TGTGCCAGCAGTGGAACCTATGTGGGTGAAGCTTTCTTT.

The rearrangement links TRBV6-5 to TRBJ1-5; TRBD1 might be the D (6 bases). Germline-derived CDR1 and CDR2 are MNHEY and SVGAGI. The CDR3 extends over 15 amino acids. The V gene lost 2 bases and the J gene lost 1 base, with 9 bases spanning the gap. The CDR3 loop reads CASSYDRRSNQPQHF. DNA of the CDR3: TGTGCCAGCAGTTACGACAGGAGGAGCAATCAGCCCCAGCATTTT.

The rearrangement joins TRBV18 to TRBJ2-7; no reliable D call. CDR3 length: 15 residues. The V end lost 2 bases, the J end lost 0 bases, and 11 bases lay between the germline ends. The germline V gene has CDR1 KGHSH and CDR2 LQKENI. In DNA, the CDR3 is TGTGCCAGCTCACCAGTAAAGGAATCCTCCTACGAGCAGTACTTC. This sequence encodes CASSPVKESSYEQYF.

The chain employs TRBV6-5 and TRBJ1-5; D is undetermined. Germline assignment: CDR1 MNHEY and CDR2 SVGAGI. The V and J ends lost 5 bases and 7 bases respectively, with 9 bases between them. The CDR3 extends over 12 amino acids. Here the CDR3 DNA reads TGTGCCAGCAGTACTTTAGGGCAGCCCCAGCATTTT. As protein: CASSTLGQPQHF.

The chain combines TRBV11-2 with TRBJ1-1; D possibly corresponds to TRBD1 (5 bases). The CDR3 consists of 14 residues. V lost 3 bases, J lost 5 bases, and 13 bases lay in between. CDR1 and CDR2 (germline): SGHAT, FQNNGV. The CDR3 nucleotides are TGTGCCAGCAGCTTCAGGGACGGTGGGACTGAAGCTTTCTTT. Translated, it gives CASSFRDGGTEAFF.

The chain has TRBV5-6 and TRBJ1-1; 11 bases align to TRBD1. The CDR3 consists of 14 residues. The germline CDR1 and CDR2 sequences are SGHDT and YYEEEE. The J segment lost 5 bases and the V segment lost 4 bases, leaving 4 bases of the junction unmatched. The DNA for the CDR3 is TGTGCCAGCAGCCCGGACAGGGGGCGTACTGAAGCTTTCTTT. Translation gives CASSPDRGRTEAFF.

The rearrangement joins TRBV7-2 to TRBJ2-1; D is ambiguous. CDR3 length: 14 amino acids. Per germline, CDR1 SGHTA and CDR2 FQGNSA. V was shortened by 5 bases and J by 5 bases, with 13 bases between the two germline ends. In DNA form, the CDR3 reads TGTGCCAGCAGCCTAGGTACAGCTAACAATGAGCAGTTCTTC. Its translation: CASSLGTANNEQFF.

V is TRBV27 and J is TRBJ1-5; D is undetermined. V was pared by 6 bases and J by 1 base, with 13 bases between. This CDR3 region has 15 residues. Germline V gene sequence: CDR1 MNHEY, CDR2 SMNVEV (reference sequence). CDR3 DNA: TGTGCCAGCAGAAGAGAAGGGATCAGCAATCAGCCCCAGCATTTT. Protein product: CASRREGISNQPQHF.

This rearrangement joins TRBV2 to TRBJ2-2; unclear D gene. Germline CDR1 and CDR2: SNHLY and FYNNEI. The ends were cut back, 5 bases at V and 2 bases at J, with 12 bases in the middle. This CDR3 has 15 amino acids. CDR3 nucleotide sequence: TGTGCCAGCAGTAGGTACAGCTCTAACACCGGGGAGCTGTTTTTT. Translated, it gives CASSRYSSNTGELFF.

This clone was recorded once. The J gene is TRBJ2-2, the V gene TRBV9, with TRBD2 identical over 12 bases. CDR1 and CDR2 (germline): SGDLS, YYNGEE. The CDR3 is made up of 17 amino acids. J was trimmed by 5 bases and V by 0 bases; bases with no gene match: 5. The CDR3 sequence: CASSVGGLAGITGELFF. The CDR3 DNA reads TGTGCCAGCAGCGTAGGTGGACTAGCGGGAATTACCGGGGAGCTGTTTTTT.

The genes are TRBV4-3 and TRBJ2-1; D unclear. CDR1 and CDR2 (germline): LGHNA, YSLEER. V was shortened by 0 bases and J by 6 bases, with 15 bases between the two germline ends. This CDR3 region has 16 residues. The CDR3 reads CASSQESTVPINEQFF. The CDR3 DNA sequence: TGCGCCAGCAGCCAAGAATCGACGGTACCCATCAATGAGCAGTTCTTC.

This chain uses TRBV5-1 with TRBJ2-2; D is unclear. Trimming pared 4 bases from V and 1 base from J, leaving 8 bases between. The CDR3 sequence is 14 residues long. Germline V gene lookup returns CDR1 SGHRS and CDR2 YFSETQ. CDR3 in amino acids: CASSADLNTGELFF. CDR3 bases: TGCGCCAGCAGCGCGGACCTGAACACCGGGGAGCTGTTTTTT.

The chain employs TRBV13 and TRBJ2-7; D possibly corresponds to TRBD2 (5 bases). V was cut by 3 bases and J by 3 bases, with 9 bases left in between. The germline CDR1 and CDR2 sequences are PRHDT and FYEKMQ (reference sequence). This CDR3 is built from 13 residues. CDR3 region: CASSFQEDYEQYF. CDR3 nucleotides: TGTGCCAGCAGCTTCCAGGAGGACTACGAGCAGTACTTC.

Concerning this clone: The sample carries other DNA sequences with the same CDR3. This chain links TRBV30 with TRBJ2-3, with TRBD2 matching 13 bases. Looked up from germline, CDR1 is GTSNPN and CDR2 is SVGIG (reference sequence). Trimming took 2 bases from V and 3 from J; bases not matched to a gene: 2. The length of the CDR3 is 15 residues. The CDR3 bases are TGTGCCTGGAGTCGACTAGCGGGGGGAACAGATACGCAGTATTTT. Its protein is CAWSRLAGGTDTQYF.

CDR3 sequence: CASTNVGFDEETQYF. CDR3 nucleotides: TGTGCCAGCACCAACGTTGGATTCGACGAAGAGACCCAGTACTTC. This chain uses TRBV7-9 with TRBJ2-5, with D uncertain. V lost 7 bases and J 3 bases, leaving 18 bases between the germline ends. This CDR3 has 15 amino acids. Germline V gene data show CDR1 as SEHNR and CDR2 as FQNEAQ (reference sequence).

The chain links TRBV5-1 to TRBJ2-3, with D hard to call. Germline values: CDR1 SGHRS, CDR2 YFSETQ. V shed 0 bases and J shed 10 bases, with 12 bases lying between them. The CDR3 is 13 residues long. The CDR3 bases are TGCGCCAGCAGCTTGGAATCGTGGTGGGCGCAGTATTTT. As protein: CASSLESWWAQYF.

The chain recombines TRBV16 with TRBJ2-1; 7 nucleotides line up with TRBD1. With V trimmed by 4 bases and J by 5 bases, 5 bases remained unmatched. The CDR3 is 14 residues long. Germline V gene data show CDR1 as KGHSY and CDR2 as FQNENV. The CDR3 region is CASSPDRVHNEQFF. CDR3 bases: TGTGCCAGCAGCCCTGACAGGGTCCACAATGAGCAGTTCTTC.